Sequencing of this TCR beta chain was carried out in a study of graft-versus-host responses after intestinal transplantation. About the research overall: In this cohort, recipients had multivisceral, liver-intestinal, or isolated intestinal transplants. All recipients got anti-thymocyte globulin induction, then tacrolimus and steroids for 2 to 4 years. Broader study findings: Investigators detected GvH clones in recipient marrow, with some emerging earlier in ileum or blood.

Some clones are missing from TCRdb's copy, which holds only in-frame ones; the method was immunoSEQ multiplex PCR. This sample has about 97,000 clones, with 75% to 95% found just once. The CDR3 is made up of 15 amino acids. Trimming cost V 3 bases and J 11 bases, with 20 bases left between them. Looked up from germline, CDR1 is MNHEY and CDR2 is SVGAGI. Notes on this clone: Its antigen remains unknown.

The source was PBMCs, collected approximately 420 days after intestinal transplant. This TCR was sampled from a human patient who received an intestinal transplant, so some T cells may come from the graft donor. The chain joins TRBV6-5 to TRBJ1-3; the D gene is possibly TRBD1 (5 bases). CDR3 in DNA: TGTGCCAGCAGTTATAGGGGCGGGGCCGGCTTCGCCATATATTTT. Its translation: CASSYRGGAGFAIYF.